This TCR beta chain emerged from a study of T-cell reconstitution after alpha-beta-depleted transplantation in children (TCRdb year 2016). With respect to the entire study: Using TCR repertoire profiling, the study followed T-cell immune reconstitution in a quantitative way in children after TCRalphabeta/CD19-depleted allogeneic hematopoietic cell transplantation.

Preparation of the library involved PCR. Sequencing took place on an Illumina HiSeq 2500. Molecular barcoding was employed in the preparation of TCR libraries, with unique molecular identifiers being used to normalize TCRbeta repertoire quantification. TCRdb reran the public reads through fastp at Q25 and MiXCR, keeping productive beta chains. Every CDR3 protein is listed once, alongside the most common genes and DNA of its rows. Here the sample has about 610,000 distinct CDR3 sequences; about 11% occur a single time. The ten largest make up 4% of the sample. This clonotype was picked up a small number of times. It has no known antigen specificity. The sample holds no much larger clone one base away, and base qualities are not on file. The CDR3, from cysteine to phenylalanine, totals 16 residues. Only the CDR3 part of the read is kept: 48 bases, read in frame from the first base. The germline V gene specifies LGHNA as CDR1 and YNFKEQ as CDR2. From V the trimming removes 4 bases and from J it removes 3 bases, while the gene matches leave 10 bases of the junction unaccounted for.

This clonotype was obtained from a human donor who donated a stem cell graft to a child with acute myeloid leukemia. The sequence links TRBV4-2 to TRBJ2-5; the junction holds 8 bases that match TRBD2. The source material was PBMCs from the stem cell graft donor, sampled from the stem cell graft. The encoded CDR3 is CASSPKSGSIEETQYF. At the DNA level, the sequence is TGTGCCAGCAGCCCAAAAAGCGGGAGCATTGAAGAGACCCAGTACTTC.